This T cell receptor (beta chain) was observed in a study of cytomegalovirus exposure and HLA in healthy donors. Researchers ran the PCR with 60 Vbeta and 13 Jbeta primers. Profiled with immunoSEQ multiplex PCR; TCRdb holds only in-frame clones, not every one. The sample has about 140,000 clones, about 80% seen once; the top ten hold around 1.9%. The CDR3 contains 11 residues. Trimming stripped 5 bases from V and 2 bases from J, with 6 bases between. Germline-derived CDR1 and CDR2 are DFQATT and SNEGSKA (reference sequence). The sequencing input was PBMCs. This sequence joins TRBV20-1 and TRBJ1-1, with unresolved D. This clonotype was obtained from a man aged 35-49 years in good health and CMV-seronegative. CDR3 sequence (DNA): TGCAGTGCTGTAATAAACACTGAAGCTTTCTTT. It translates to CSAVINTEAFF.